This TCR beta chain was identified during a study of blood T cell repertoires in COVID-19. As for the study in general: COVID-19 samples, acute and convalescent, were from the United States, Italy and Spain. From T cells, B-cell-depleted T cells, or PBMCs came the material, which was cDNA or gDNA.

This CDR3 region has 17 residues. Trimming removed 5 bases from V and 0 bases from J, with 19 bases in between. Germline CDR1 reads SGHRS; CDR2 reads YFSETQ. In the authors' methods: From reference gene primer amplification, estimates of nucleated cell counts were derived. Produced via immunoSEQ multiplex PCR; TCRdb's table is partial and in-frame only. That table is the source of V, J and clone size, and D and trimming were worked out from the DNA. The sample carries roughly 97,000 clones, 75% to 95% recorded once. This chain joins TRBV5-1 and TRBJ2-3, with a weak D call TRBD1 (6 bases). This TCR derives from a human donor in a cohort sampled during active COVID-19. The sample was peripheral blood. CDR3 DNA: TGCGCCAGCAGTCGAACGGCCGGGACACCGAGCACAGATACGCAGTATTTT. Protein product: CASSRTAGTPSTDTQYF.